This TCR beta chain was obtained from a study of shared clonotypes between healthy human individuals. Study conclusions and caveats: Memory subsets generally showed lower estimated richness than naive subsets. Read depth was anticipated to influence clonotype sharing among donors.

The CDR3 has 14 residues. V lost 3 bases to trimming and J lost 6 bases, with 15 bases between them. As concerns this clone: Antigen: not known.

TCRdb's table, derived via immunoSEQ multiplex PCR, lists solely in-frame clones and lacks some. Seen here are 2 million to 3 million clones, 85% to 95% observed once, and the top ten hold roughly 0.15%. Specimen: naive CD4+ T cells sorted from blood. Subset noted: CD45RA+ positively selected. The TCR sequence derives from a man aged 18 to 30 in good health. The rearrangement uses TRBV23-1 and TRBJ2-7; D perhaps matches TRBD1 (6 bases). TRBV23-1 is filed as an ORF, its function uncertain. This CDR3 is CASSQSQGCCEQYF. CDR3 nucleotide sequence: TGCGCCAGCAGTCAGAGCCAGGGGTGTTGCGAGCAGTACTTC.